This TCR beta chain was documented in a study of response to subunit inactivated influenza vaccine. Via MiXCR, TCRdb re-called the RT-PCR reads, giving one row per CDR3 protein. The sample lists some 550,000 distinct CDR3 sequences, roughly a quarter occurring once. The CDR3 covers 14 residues. The ends were cut back, 0 bases at V and 1 base at J, with 6 bases in the middle. In germline, CDR1 is LGHDT, CDR2 YNNKEL (reference sequence). This clonotype came up a few times. These records were also assigned to another study, of T cells expressing NK-cell markers. From that paper: The authors made TCR beta cDNA libraries by 5'RACE template switching. This switching added a universal primer site and UMIs.

The V call is TRBV3-1, the J call TRBJ1-1; the D is unclear. This receptor was taken from a man aged 50 to 59 who received an inactivated influenza vaccine. The material sequenced was CD4+ T cells sorted from PBMCs, taken about 11 days after vaccination. CDR3 bases: TGTGCCAGCAGCCAAGACAGGCCGAACACTGAAGCTTTCTTT. Its translation is CASSQDRPNTEAFF.